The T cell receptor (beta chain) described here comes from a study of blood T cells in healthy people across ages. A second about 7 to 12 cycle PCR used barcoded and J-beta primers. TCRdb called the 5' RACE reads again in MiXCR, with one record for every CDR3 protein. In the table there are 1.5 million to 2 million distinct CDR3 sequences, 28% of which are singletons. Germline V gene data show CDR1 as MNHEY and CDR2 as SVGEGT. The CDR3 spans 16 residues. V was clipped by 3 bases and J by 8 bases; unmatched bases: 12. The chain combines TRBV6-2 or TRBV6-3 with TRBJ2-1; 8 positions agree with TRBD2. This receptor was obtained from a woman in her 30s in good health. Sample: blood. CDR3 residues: CASSYRAGGGLDEQFF. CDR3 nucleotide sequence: TGTGCCAGCAGTTATCGGGCGGGAGGTGGGCTGGATGAGCAGTTCTTC.